The rows below give T cell receptor beta chains drawn from one sample of a study of T-cell reconstitution after alpha-beta-depleted transplantation in children. TCRdb reanalysed the PCR reads using MiXCR and keeps one entry per CDR3 protein. The sample gives about 540,000 distinct CDR3 sequences, roughly 18% of which show up once; roughly 3.3% is in the top ten. Specimen: PBMCs from the stem cell graft donor, collected from the stem cell graft. These TCRs come from a human donor who donated a stem cell graft to a child with acute lymphoblastic leukemia. The CDR3 runs from the conserved cysteine through the conserved F or W. The D gene is left open where the match is weak. Clone size is not always given. Where it is, it says once, few, many or a class for expanded clones.

TRBJ2-3,TRBV7-8,-,-,CASSPIGGIRVPFITDTQYF,TGTGCCAGCAGCCCCATCGGGGGAATACGCGTTCCATTTATCACAGATACGCAGTATTTT
TRBJ2-7,TRBV3-1,few,-,CASSHEVNYEQYF,TGTGCCAGCAGCCATGAGGTAAACTACGAGCAGTACTTC
TRBJ2-2,TRBV27,few,-,CASRLRQVPTGELFF,TGTGCCAGTCGTTTGCGACAGGTCCCAACCGGGGAGCTGTTTTTT
TRBJ1-5,TRBV19,-,TRBD1,CASSIGGQPNQPQHF,TGTGCCAGTAGTATTGGGGGACAGCCAAATCAGCCCCAGCATTTT
TRBJ2-3,TRBV5-1,-,-,CASSLGPGITGYF,TGCGCCAGCAGCTTGGGACCGGGGATAACTGGGTATTTT
TRBJ1-2,TRBV7-9,-,-,CASSFNGGGGYTF,TGTGCCAGCAGCTTTAACGGCGGAGGGGGCTACACCTTC
TRBJ2-7,TRBV9,few,-,CASSVGWAGEQYF,TGTGCCAGCAGCGTAGGATGGGCAGGGGAGCAGTACTTC
TRBJ2-7,TRBV5-6,few,TRBD2,CASCTEGRAYEQYF,TGTGCCAGCTGCACGGAGGGGAGGGCCTACGAGCAGTACTTC
TRBJ2-7,TRBV20-1,few,TRBD2,CSARGTSGYTYEQYF,TGCAGTGCTAGAGGTACTAGCGGCTATACCTACGAGCAGTACTTC
TRBJ2-2,TRBV6-4,many,TRBD1,CASSDTRDSSTGELFF,TGTGCCAGCAGTGACACCCGGGACAGCTCCACCGGGGAGCTGTTTTTT
TRBJ2-1,TRBV2,few,-,CASTGLPYNEQFF,TGTGCCAGCACGGGACTTCCCTACAATGAGCAGTTCTTC
TRBJ2-1,TRBV4-2,few,TRBD2,CASSPRLAREQFF,TGTGCCAGCAGCCCACGACTAGCCCGGGAGCAGTTCTTC
TRBJ2-1,TRBV12-3/TRBV12-4,-,TRBD2,CATNPGRASGSQSSYNEQFF,TGTGCCACCAACCCGGGGCGGGCTAGCGGGAGCCAGAGCTCCTACAATGAGCAGTTCTTC
TRBJ2-3,TRBV4-1,few,-,CASSQLLGLATDTQYF,TGCGCCAGCAGCCAATTATTAGGCCTGGCCACAGATACGCAGTATTTT
TRBJ2-1,TRBV20-1,few,-,CSAEWNEQFF,TGCAGTGCGGAGTGGAATGAGCAGTTCTTC
TRBJ1-2,TRBV5-1,few,-,CASSLGGIAYTF,TGCGCCAGCAGCTTGGGAGGGATCGCCTACACCTTC
TRBJ1-2,TRBV12-3/TRBV12-4,few,-,CASSPGTPDYGYTF,TGTGCCAGCAGTCCCGGGACTCCGGACTATGGCTACACCTTC
TRBJ2-1,TRBV7-2,-,TRBD2,CASSFVPGLAAFNEQFF,TGTGCCAGCAGTTTTGTACCGGGACTAGCGGCATTCAATGAGCAGTTCTTC
TRBJ1-2,TRBV5-4,-,-,CASSFSSGAGPYGYTF,TGTGCCAGCAGCTTTTCTAGTGGGGCAGGGCCCTATGGCTACACCTTC
TRBJ1-1,TRBV5-1,few,-,CASSLAGQSVFF,TGCGCCAGCAGCTTGGCGGGCCAGTCGGTTTTCTTT
TRBJ2-1,TRBV7-3,-,TRBD1,CASSMTGEAYNEQFF,TGTGCCAGCAGCATGACAGGGGAAGCCTACAATGAGCAGTTCTTC
TRBJ2-3,TRBV6-1,few,TRBD2,CASRPLTSGRSTDTQYF,TGTGCCAGCAGACCCCTTACTAGCGGGAGGAGCACAGATACGCAGTATTTT
TRBJ2-5,TRBV11-2,-,-,CASSARDSRPAKETQYF,TGTGCCAGCAGCGCCCGGGATAGCCGTCCCGCAAAAGAGACCCAGTACTTC
TRBJ1-2,TRBV27,once,TRBD1,CASTRDRGSHNYGYTF,TGTGCCAGCACCCGGGACAGGGGGAGTCATAACTATGGCTACACCTTC
TRBJ2-2,TRBV12-3/TRBV12-4,few,-,CASRRRGANTGELFF,TGTGCCAGCAGGCGCAGGGGCGCGAACACCGGGGAGCTGTTTTTT
TRBJ1-3,TRBV7-6,few,-,CASSSSVNQENTIYF,TGTGCCAGCAGCTCATCAGTTAATCAGGAAAACACCATATATTTT
TRBJ1-2,TRBV6-1,-,-,CASSDPLRGRTGGYTF,TGTGCCAGCAGTGATCCACTTAGGGGAAGGACGGGTGGCTACACCTTC
TRBJ1-1,TRBV12-3/TRBV12-4,-,TRBD1,CASTTGQSILEAFF,TGTGCCAGCACTACGGGACAGTCTATACTCGAAGCTTTCTTT
TRBJ2-3,TRBV7-9,few,-,CASSIGMRTDTQYF,TGTGCCAGCAGCATCGGGATGCGCACAGATACGCAGTATTTT
TRBJ2-1,TRBV12-3/TRBV12-4,-,TRBD1,CASYRDRDSNEQFF,TGTGCCAGTTACCGGGACAGGGATAGTAATGAGCAGTTCTTC
TRBJ2-1,TRBV7-2,-,-,CASSSTLLARAYNEQFF,TGTGCCAGCAGCTCCACCCTTTTAGCGCGAGCCTACAATGAGCAGTTCTTC
TRBJ2-2,TRBV2,-,-,CASSPSKLYSGELFF,TGTGCCAGCAGTCCCTCAAAGCTATATTCCGGGGAGCTGTTTTTT
TRBJ1-2,TRBV4-1,-,-,CASSQVYSSYNYGYTF,TGCGCCAGCAGCCAAGTTTATTCATCCTATAACTATGGCTACACCTTC
TRBJ2-7,TRBV4-1,few,TRBD2,CASSQEHRLAVYEQYF,TGCGCCAGCAGCCAAGAACACCGACTAGCGGTATACGAGCAGTACTTC
TRBJ2-2,TRBV12-3/TRBV12-4,-,-,CASSTGPRFTGELFF,TGTGCCAGCAGTACGGGACCACGCTTCACCGGGGAGCTGTTTTTT
TRBJ2-7,TRBV2,few,TRBD2,CASSASGRMNEQYF,TGTGCCAGCAGTGCCAGCGGGAGGATGAACGAGCAGTACTTC
TRBJ1-3,TRBV20-1,few,-,CSARDPPTTIYF,TGCAGTGCTAGAGATCCCCCGACCACCATATATTTT
TRBJ2-3,TRBV18,-,TRBD1,CASSPDRGLSTDTQYF,TGTGCCAGCTCACCTGACAGGGGTCTGTCCACAGATACGCAGTATTTT
TRBJ1-2,TRBV7-9,-,-,CASTGGENYGYTF,TGTGCCAGCACCGGTGGGGAAAACTATGGCTACACCTTC
TRBJ2-1,TRBV9,-,-,CASSPLLQGPVYNEQFF,TGTGCCAGCAGCCCCCTCCTACAGGGTCCGGTCTACAATGAGCAGTTCTTC
TRBJ1-1,TRBV5-6,few,-,CASSRRPGGTEAFF,TGTGCCAGCAGCCGAAGACCCGGCGGCACTGAAGCTTTCTTT
TRBJ2-3,TRBV7-8,few,-,CASSIHRTDTQYF,TGTGCCAGCAGCATCCATCGCACAGATACGCAGTATTTT
TRBJ2-1,TRBV18,-,-,CASSPLRDVLGEQFF,TGTGCCAGCTCACCACTACGGGACGTTCTGGGTGAGCAGTTCTTC
TRBJ2-2,TRBV12-3/TRBV12-4,-,TRBD2,CASSFARTSGRDTGELFF,TGTGCCAGCAGTTTCGCGCGGACTAGCGGGAGAGACACCGGGGAGCTGTTTTTT
TRBJ1-2,TRBV7-3,once,TRBD1,CASSWTGAVGYTF,TGTGCCAGCAGCTGGACAGGGGCAGTTGGCTACACCTTC
TRBJ2-2,TRBV5-1,few,-,CASSLSRENTGELFF,TGCGCCAGCAGCTTGTCACGCGAGAACACCGGGGAGCTGTTTTTT
TRBJ1-6,TRBV5-1,few,-,CASSLVARGTNSPLHF,TGCGCCAGCAGCTTGGTCGCCAGGGGAACGAATTCACCCCTCCACTTT
TRBJ2-1,TRBV29-1,-,TRBD2,CSVDGLAGGTYEQFF,TGCAGCGTTGACGGTTTAGCGGGAGGGACATATGAGCAGTTCTTC
TRBJ1-3,TRBV20-1,few,-,CSARATGTSGNTIYF,TGCAGTGCTAGAGCGACAGGAACCTCTGGAAACACCATATATTTT
TRBJ1-5,TRBV7-9,few,-,CASSLTGNINEPQHF,TGTGCCAGCAGCTTAACCGGGAACATCAATGAGCCCCAGCATTTT
TRBJ2-5,TRBV5-1,few,-,CASSFPDSQGFQETQYF,TGCGCCAGCAGCTTTCCTGACTCACAGGGCTTCCAAGAGACCCAGTACTTC
TRBJ1-2,TRBV28,few,-,CASSNRELRYGYTF,TGTGCCAGCAGTAATAGGGAGTTAAGATATGGCTACACCTTC
TRBJ2-3,TRBV12-3/TRBV12-4,-,TRBD2,CASTQGLVSTDTQYF,TGTGCCAGCACCCAGGGACTAGTAAGCACAGATACGCAGTATTTT
TRBJ2-3,TRBV27,-,-,CASSLDLVGSGPPQYF,TGTGCCAGCAGTTTAGACTTAGTCGGGAGTGGTCCGCCGCAGTATTTT
TRBJ1-4,TRBV11-1,few,-,CASSSQESGEKLFF,TGTGCCAGCAGCAGTCAGGAATCGGGTGAAAAACTGTTTTTT
TRBJ1-2,TRBV7-9,-,-,CASSLERIGYTF,TGTGCCAGCAGCTTAGAGAGGATCGGCTACACCTTC
TRBJ2-2,TRBV7-7,-,-,CASSFSPTNTGELFF,TGTGCCAGCAGCTTTTCCCCTACAAACACCGGGGAGCTGTTTTTT
TRBJ1-4,TRBV12-3/TRBV12-4,few,TRBD1,CASSLYRGREEKLFF,TGTGCCAGCAGTTTATACAGGGGGAGGGAGGAAAAACTGTTTTTT
TRBJ1-2,TRBV12-3/TRBV12-4,few,-,CASSRQDGDGYTF,TGTGCCAGCAGTCGGCAGGATGGAGATGGCTACACCTTC